This T cell receptor beta chain was identified during a study of shared clonotypes between healthy human individuals. Across the whole study: Each donor had three CD4 naive, three CD4 memory, two CD8 naive and one CD8 memory plate. Study-wide points: Researchers sampled blood only, noting tissue repertoires likely differ.

Investigators divided CD4+ cells into CD45RA+ naive and CD45RA-negative memory subsets. This CDR3 spans 15 amino acids. V shed 4 bases and J 7 bases; nucleotides not matched to a gene: 8. Germline V CDR1 and CDR2: SGDLS, YYNGEE. In the source study's methods: Junction-only sequences without quality scores were provided by ImmunoSEQ, so filtering was different. The protocol was immunoSEQ multiplex PCR, while the TCRdb copy is restricted to in-frame clones and leaves out a portion. Clonal size and the V and J genes are those of that table, whereas D and trimming came from the DNA. The sample holds approximately 980,000 clones, over 75% seen once. Comments on this clone: Its target is unknown.

The sequence was collected from a man between 18 and 29 years old in good health. V is TRBV9 and J is TRBJ1-6, with 7 bases that match TRBD1. The sequencing input was memory CD4+ T cells sorted from blood. The subset denotes: CD45RA-negative fraction. The CDR3 spells CASSSRQGENSPLHF. The DNA for the CDR3 is TGTGCCAGCAGCTCCCGGCAGGGGGAAAATTCACCCCTCCACTTT.